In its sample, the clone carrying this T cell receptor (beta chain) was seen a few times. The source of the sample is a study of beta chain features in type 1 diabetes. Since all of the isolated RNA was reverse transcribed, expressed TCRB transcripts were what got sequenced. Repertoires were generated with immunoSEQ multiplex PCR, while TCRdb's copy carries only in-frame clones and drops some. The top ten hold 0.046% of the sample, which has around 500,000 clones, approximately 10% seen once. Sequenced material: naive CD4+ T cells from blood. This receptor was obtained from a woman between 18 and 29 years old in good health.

CDR3 DNA: TGTGCCAGCACCAACTATGGTGAGCAGTTCTTC. It encodes CASTNYGEQFF. The genes are TRBV7-2 and TRBJ2-1; D is undetermined. The CDR3 sequence is 11 residues long. V shed 7 bases and J shed 9 bases, with 10 bases lying between them. Germline CDR1 reads SGHTA; CDR2 reads FQGNSA.